Described below is a single T cell receptor beta chain sequence and its context. With 60 Vbeta and 13 Jbeta primers, the PCR was carried out. Only in-frame clones appear in the TCRdb table, and some are missing; sequencing was by immunoSEQ multiplex PCR. The data contain about 180,000 clones, about three quarters of them singletons. These data originate in a study of cytomegalovirus exposure and HLA in healthy donors. Study-wide context: Researchers found that just over 80% of around 400 genotyped donors fell within the Caucasian-associated ancestry cluster.

Between the trimmed V and J ends, which lost 0 bases and 7 bases, there was a span of 14 bases. The CDR3 is made up of 15 amino acids. Germline V lookup: CDR1 MRHNA, CDR2 SNTAGT. As for the donors, each was a healthy bone marrow donor. Sequencing was carried out using PBMCs. The sequence derives from a woman aged 55-70 years in good health and CMV-seropositive. J is TRBJ2-3 and V is TRBV6-4, with D possibly TRBD2 on 5 matching bases. CDR3 protein: CASSDSSAGRNTQYF. The CDR3 DNA follows: TGTGCCAGCAGTGACTCTAGCGCGGGCCGCAATACGCAGTATTTT.